The clone carrying this TCR beta chain appeared a few times. Its antigen remains unidentified. The data derive from a study of vaccination and CD4 T cells after COVID-19. Per the germline V gene, CDR1 is SGHVS and CDR2 is FNYEAQ. The V segment lost 6 bases and the J segment 4 bases; nucleotides outside the gene matches: 6. The CDR3 spans 15 residues. Treatment specified: roughly ten-day PBMC culture with coronavirus spike peptide pools or control peptides (ViraFEST assay). Sequencing of DNA taken from cultured CD4+ T cells relied on the Oncomine TCR Beta short-read assay. Using its own MiXCR run on the PCR reads, TCRdb lists one record per CDR3 protein. Among roughly 18,000 distinct CDR3 sequences listed, around half were seen once.

The chain links TRBV7-6 to TRBJ1-6; 7 bases are a match to TRBD1. The receptor was isolated from a human donor who had recovered from COVID-19. This material consisted of CD4+ T cells from blood, cultured in vitro, taken before SARS-CoV-2 vaccination. The CDR3, as DNA: TGTGCCAGCAGTCCCCGGGACAGATATAATTCACCCCTCCACTTT. This sequence encodes CASSPRDRYNSPLHF.